These T cell receptor beta chains were read from a single sample in a study of OX40 agonist ivuxolimab in advanced cancers. Assay used: immunoSEQ multiplex PCR; TCRdb lists only in-frame clones, some missing. The table shows about 62,000 clones, with approximately 79% occurring only once. Specimen: CD4+ or CD8+ T cells sorted from blood, collected in a trial of the OX40 agonist ivuxolimab. These receptors were obtained from an adult with an advanced solid tumor such as melanoma, head and neck, liver or kidney cancer. Each CDR3 is given with its conserved first and last residue. The order of the fields is CDR3 protein, CDR3 DNA, V gene, clone size, J gene, D gene. D genes are given only for firm matches. Size is omitted from some rows. Given values are once, few, many or a class for expanded clones.

CSVLGHLGEQYF | TGCAGCGTTCTCGGCCACCTAGGAGAGCAGTACTTC | TRBV29-1 | - | TRBJ2-7 | -
CASSLAGREISNQPQHF | TGTGCCAGCAGCTTGGCCGGGCGGGAAATTAGCAATCAGCCCCAGCATTTT | TRBV5-6 | - | TRBJ1-5 | -
CASSLAGELFF | TGTGCCAGCAGCTTAGCCGGGGAGCTGTTTTTT | TRBV11-2 | few | TRBJ2-2 | -
CASSISGTRNQETQYF | TGCGCCAGCAGCATATCCGGGACAAGAAACCAAGAGACCCAGTACTTC | TRBV5-1 | - | TRBJ2-5 | -
CASSVGLAGGGGDTGELFF | TGTGCCAGCAGCGTAGGGTTAGCGGGAGGCGGCGGGGACACCGGGGAGCTGTTTTTT | TRBV9 | - | TRBJ2-2 | TRBD2
CASTPGFSYEQYF | TGTGCCAGCACTCCCGGCTTCTCCTACGAGCAGTACTTC | TRBV28 | - | TRBJ2-7 | -
CASRISGGAYEQYF | TGTGCCAGCAGAATTAGCGGGGGTGCCTACGAGCAGTACTTC | TRBV14 | - | TRBJ2-7 | TRBD2
CASSLLSSGRDPSYEQYF | TGTGCCAGCAGCTTATTGTCTAGCGGGAGGGACCCCTCCTACGAGCAGTACTTC | TRBV13 | - | TRBJ2-7 | TRBD2
CASNRQGEGTEAFF | TGTGCCAGCAACCGACAGGGCGAGGGTACTGAAGCTTTCTTT | TRBV9 | - | TRBJ1-1 | TRBD1
CASSLGTVGGSYEQYF | TGTGCCAGCAGCTTGGGGACTGTTGGCGGGAGCTACGAGCAGTACTTC | TRBV5-4 | - | TRBJ2-7 | TRBD2
CASSSPGTHYEQYF | TGTGCCAGCAGCAGTCCCGGGACCCACTACGAGCAGTACTTC | TRBV7-6 | many | TRBJ2-7 | -
CAISDVERSRTSAISTDTQYF | TGTGCCATCAGTGACGTCGAACGGTCTAGGACTAGCGCTATTAGCACAGATACGCAGTATTTT | TRBV10-3 | - | TRBJ2-3 | TRBD2
CASSEGIGTPHFEQYF | TGTGCCAGCAGTGAAGGGATCGGGACACCACACTTCGAGCAGTACTTC | TRBV25-1 | many | TRBJ2-7 | -
CAWSVGVKVNQPQHF | TGTGCCTGGAGCGTCGGGGTCAAGGTAAATCAGCCCCAGCATTTT | TRBV30 | - | TRBJ1-5 | -
CASSLAGQGSSAEAFF | TGTGCCAGCAGCTTAGCAGGGCAGGGGTCTAGTGCTGAAGCTTTCTTT | TRBV7-9 | - | TRBJ1-1 | -
CASSLATVVSNYGYTF | TGTGCCAGCAGCTTAGCGACAGTAGTCTCTAACTATGGCTACACCTTC | TRBV7-2 | - | TRBJ1-2 | -
CASSFVGQGNNEQFF | TGTGCCAGCAGCTTCGTGGGACAGGGTAACAATGAGCAGTTCTTC | TRBV7-3 | - | TRBJ2-1 | TRBD1
CASSVGTGNNQPQHF | TGTGCCAGCAGTGTGGGGACAGGGAACAATCAGCCCCAGCATTTT | TRBV6-1 | few | TRBJ1-5 | TRBD1
CASRRTGWNYGYTF | TGTGCCAGTAGGAGGACAGGGTGGAACTATGGCTACACCTTC | TRBV19 | - | TRBJ1-2 | TRBD1
CASSSGTGFVGYTF | TGTGCCAGCAGCTCGGGGACAGGGTTTGTTGGCTACACCTTC | TRBV7-9 | - | TRBJ1-2 | TRBD1
CASSRTPGDTEAFF | TGCGCCAGCAGCCGAACCCCGGGTGACACTGAAGCTTTCTTT | TRBV4-3 | - | TRBJ1-1 | -
CASSGTGGSYNEQFF | TGTGCCAGCAGTGGGACAGGGGGATCCTACAATGAGCAGTTCTTC | TRBV6-1 | - | TRBJ2-1 | TRBD1
CASSSPRGTGETQYF | TGTGCCAGCAGCTCCCCCAGGGGAACGGGGGAGACCCAGTACTTC | TRBV7-9 | - | TRBJ2-5 | -
CASPPLGPPIKPQHF | TGTGCCAGTCCACCTCTAGGGCCACCTATCAAGCCCCAGCATTTT | TRBV19 | few | TRBJ1-5 | -
CASSLMGSSNEQFF | TGTGCCAGCAGCTTAATGGGGAGCAGTAATGAGCAGTTCTTC | TRBV7-3 | few | TRBJ2-1 | -
CASSPGQGGTQYF | TGTGCCAGCAGCCCCGGGCAAGGGGGGACCCAGTACTTC | TRBV25-1 | - | TRBJ2-5 | -
CAWRRGGGTSGRYETQYF | TGTGCCTGGAGGAGGGGCGGCGGGACTAGCGGGAGGTATGAGACCCAGTACTTC | TRBV30 | - | TRBJ2-5 | TRBD2
CASSPPPTQGGKETQYF | TGTGCCAGCAGCCCACCTCCGACACAGGGGGGGAAAGAGACCCAGTACTTC | TRBV7-3 | few | TRBJ2-5 | -
CASSYGQVLNTEAFF | TGTGCCAGCAGTTACGGGCAGGTCCTTAACACTGAAGCTTTCTTT | TRBV6-5 | once | TRBJ1-1 | -
CASSFCEGGDTQYF | TGTGCCAGCAGCTTTTGCGAGGGGGGTGATACGCAGTATTTT | TRBV12-1 | few | TRBJ2-3 | -
CASSFGTPSTDTQYF | TGTGCCAGCAGCTTCGGGACACCGAGCACAGATACGCAGTATTTT | TRBV7-2 | - | TRBJ2-3 | -
CASSLGTVRNTEAFF | TGTGCCAGCAGCCTAGGGACAGTGAGGAACACTGAAGCTTTCTTT | TRBV5-5 | - | TRBJ1-1 | TRBD1
CASVLTSAIQETQYF | TGTGCCAGCGTATTAACTAGCGCCATCCAAGAGACCCAGTACTTC | TRBV7-8 | - | TRBJ2-5 | TRBD2
CASSKGQLYGYTF | TGCGCCAGCAGCAAAGGACAGCTCTATGGCTACACCTTC | TRBV5-1 | once | TRBJ1-2 | -
CASSLGGQETQYF | TGTGCCAGCAGTTTGGGAGGCCAAGAGACCCAGTACTTC | TRBV28 | few | TRBJ2-5 | -
CSALGGDPYEQYF | TGCAGCGCCCTGGGAGGGGACCCCTACGAGCAGTACTTC | TRBV29-1 | - | TRBJ2-7 | TRBD2
CASSLRGGDEKLFF | TGTGCCAGCAGCTTACGAGGTGGAGATGAAAAACTGTTTTTT | TRBV7-9 | - | TRBJ1-4 | -
CASSQDGAADRDGGPDTQYF | TGCGCCAGCAGCCAAGATGGGGCCGCGGACAGGGATGGGGGGCCAGATACGCAGTATTTT | TRBV4-1 | - | TRBJ2-3 | TRBD1
CASSLGLAGEQYF | TGTGCCAGCAGCTTAGGACTAGCGGGGGAGCAGTACTTC | TRBV11-2 | - | TRBJ2-7 | TRBD2
CASSVHSTGELFF | TGTGCCAGCAGCGTCCACAGCACCGGGGAGCTGTTTTTT | TRBV9 | - | TRBJ2-2 | -
CASIRGLGQPQHF | TGTGCCAGTATTAGGGGGTTGGGTCAGCCCCAGCATTTT | TRBV6-1 | - | TRBJ1-5 | -
CASSLDASPLHF | TGTGCCAGCAGCTTAGACGCTTCACCCCTCCACTTT | TRBV7-9 | medium-sized | TRBJ1-6 | -
CASSSLTGTEAFF | TGTGCCAGCAGCTCCCTAACAGGTACTGAAGCTTTCTTT | TRBV7-2 | - | TRBJ1-1 | -
CASSPGIGIYEQYF | TGTGCCAGCTCACCCGGGATAGGGATCTACGAGCAGTACTTC | TRBV18 | - | TRBJ2-7 | -